The T cell receptor (beta chain) under discussion was sequenced for a study of shared clonotypes between healthy human individuals. Germline CDR1 LNHNV, CDR2 YYDKDF (reference sequence). This CDR3 is 13 amino acids long. Trimming took 1 base from V and 1 from J, leaving 5 bases between them. Caucasian adults living in Nashville, Tennessee, provided all samples. Produced via immunoSEQ multiplex PCR; TCRdb's table is partial and in-frame only. The table lists about 460,000 clones, 70% to 80% of them singletons. Material for sequencing was PBMCs. This chain uses TRBV15 with TRBJ2-7; no clear D gene. This TCR derives from a woman aged 40 to 50 in good health. Some clones in this sample may be carry-over from other donors' samples. The CDR3 is CATSRGWSYEQYF. The DNA of the CDR3 is TGTGCCACCAGCAGAGGTTGGTCCTACGAGCAGTACTTC.